These T cell receptor beta chains were read from a single sample in a study of T cells after yellow fever vaccination. Using its own MiXCR run on the 5' RACE reads, TCRdb lists one record per CDR3 protein. The data show 150,000 or so distinct CDR3 sequences, around 7.2% seen once. The source was CD4+ T cells sorted from PBMCs, collected less than 6 days after the first yellow fever vaccination. These receptors came from a man younger than 35 who received the YFV17D yellow fever vaccine. CDR3s include the opening cysteine and the closing phenylalanine or tryptophan. Fields, in order: J gene, clone size, CDR3 length, D gene, V gene, CDR3 DNA, CDR3 protein. The D gene is left open where the match is weak. Not every row has a clone size; where given, it reads once, few, many or a size class.

TRBJ1-2 few 14 TRBD1 TRBV7-6 TGTGCCAGCAGCCTACTTGCGGGACAGGGGGTTTACACCTTC CASSLLAGQGVYTF
TRBJ2-7 . 14 . TRBV6-1 TGTGCCAGCAGCGCTTCGAGAGGGTCCGGCGAGCAGTACTTC CASSASRGSGEQYF
TRBJ1-2 many 13 . TRBV30 TGTGCCTGGAGTGAATATGGGGCTGGGGGCTACACCTTC CAWSEYGAGGYTF
TRBJ1-4 many 18 . TRBV4-1 TGCGCCAGCAGCCAAGATGGCAGGGCGGGTGCAACTAATGAAAAACTGTTTTTT CASSQDGRAGATNEKLFF
TRBJ2-1 many 12 TRBD2 TRBV12-3/TRBV12-4 TGTGCCAGCAGTGGACTAGCATTTGAGCAGTTCTTC CASSGLAFEQFF
TRBJ2-5 . 14 . TRBV5-1 TGCGCCAGCAAATACATGGCAGACCAAGAGACCCAGTACTTC CASKYMADQETQYF
TRBJ2-2 many 15 . TRBV5-1 TGCGCCAGCAGCCCATCGGGGCCGAACACCGGGGAGCTGTTTTTT CASSPSGPNTGELFF
TRBJ1-2 many 15 . TRBV5-5 TGTGCCAGCAGCTTGGCCGTTTATGCTAGGGATGGCTACACCTTC CASSLAVYARDGYTF
TRBJ1-4 many 12 . TRBV28 TGTGCCACAGGGCGGGGTGGCGAAAAACTGTTTTTT CATGRGGEKLFF
TRBJ1-4 . 15 . TRBV2 TGTGCCAGCAGTGAAGCCGGGGGAATGGGTGAAAAACTGTTTTTT CASSEAGGMGEKLFF
TRBJ2-1 . 16 TRBD2 TRBV4-3 TGCGCCAGCAGCCAAGATCCGGGGGGGCGTCCCCCCGAGCAGTTCTTC CASSQDPGGRPPEQFF